Listed below are T cell receptor beta chains from one sample, sequenced in a study of cytomegalovirus exposure and HLA in healthy donors. Data came from immunoSEQ multiplex PCR; TCRdb stores just in-frame clones and leaves some out. The data show 35,000 to 50,000 clones, with 60% to 70% seen just once and around 3.9% held by the top ten. Sequenced input: PBMCs. These receptors were obtained from a man aged 35 to 55 in good health and CMV-seronegative. CDR3s include the opening cysteine and the closing phenylalanine or tryptophan. D genes are given only for firm matches. Size values are once, few and many counts, or a class for expanded clones, and some rows have none.

TRBJ2-1 NA TRBD1 TRBV9 TGTGCCAGCAGCGAAGCCGGGACAGGGAATGAGCAGTTCTTC CASSEAGTGNEQFF
TRBJ1-6 NA TRBD1 TRBV30 TGTGCCTGGAGGCGGGACAGGGGGTCACCCCTCCACTTT CAWRRDRGSPLHF
TRBJ2-7 NA NA TRBV28 TGTGCCAGCACTGGAGGCTCGGCCTACGAGCAGTACTTC CASTGGSAYEQYF
TRBJ2-2 NA NA TRBV19 TGTGCCAGTAGTATCCCGGGACAAGGGACCGGGGAGCTGTTTTTT CASSIPGQGTGELFF
TRBJ1-6 NA NA TRBV5-1 TGCGCCAGCAGCCTCCAGGGAAATTCACCCCTCCACTTT CASSLQGNSPLHF
TRBJ2-2 NA NA TRBV9 TGTGCCAGCAGCCCACGGGACACCGGCGGGGAGCTGTTTTTT CASSPRDTGGELFF
TRBJ1-1 few NA TRBV10-3 TGTGCCATCAGTGAGTCAGCCCGGAGCACTGAAGCTTTCTTT CAISESARSTEAFF
TRBJ1-6 NA TRBD1 TRBV30 TGTGCCTGGGAGGGACAGCCGAATTCACCCCTCCACTTT CAWEGQPNSPLHF
TRBJ2-3 NA NA TRBV6-6 TGTGCCAGCAGTTCGCAGGGCACAGATACGCAGTATTTT CASSSQGTDTQYF
TRBJ2-3 NA NA TRBV2 TGTGCCCAGCGTCAGATTAGCACAGATACGCAGTATTTT CAQRQISTDTQYF
TRBJ1-2 NA NA TRBV28 TGTGCCAGCAGTGGTCGGAGTAACTATGGCTACACCTTC CASSGRSNYGYTF
TRBJ1-3 NA NA TRBV14 TGTGCCAGCAGCCAAGTATCAGGCCGAAACACCATATATTTT CASSQVSGRNTIYF
TRBJ1-1 NA TRBD1 TRBV28 TGTGCCAGCAGTCCTAACAGGGGCGAAGCTTTCTTT CASSPNRGEAFF
TRBJ1-3 NA NA TRBV11-2 TGTGCCAGCAGCTCGGTGCAGGGGTCGAGGGGAAACACCATATATTTT CASSSVQGSRGNTIYF
TRBJ1-2 NA TRBD1 TRBV30 TGTGCCTGGAGTTTGGCCAGGGGGTCTGGCGGCTACACCTTC CAWSLARGSGGYTF
TRBJ1-1 NA NA TRBV29-1 TGCAGCGTTGAACGGGGGATGAACACTGAAGCTTTCTTT CSVERGMNTEAFF